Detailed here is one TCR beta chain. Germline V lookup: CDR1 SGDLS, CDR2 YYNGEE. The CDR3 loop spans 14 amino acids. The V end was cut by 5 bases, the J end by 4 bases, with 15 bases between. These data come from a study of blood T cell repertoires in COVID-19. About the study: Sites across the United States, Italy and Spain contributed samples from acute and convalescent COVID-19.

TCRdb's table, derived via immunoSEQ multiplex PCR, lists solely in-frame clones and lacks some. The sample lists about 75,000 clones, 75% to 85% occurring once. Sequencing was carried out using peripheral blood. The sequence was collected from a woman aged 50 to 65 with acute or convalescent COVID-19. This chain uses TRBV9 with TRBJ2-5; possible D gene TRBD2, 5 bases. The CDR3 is CASSYGGGRETQYF. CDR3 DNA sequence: TGTGCCAGCAGTTACGGAGGAGGAAGAGAGACCCAGTACTTC.